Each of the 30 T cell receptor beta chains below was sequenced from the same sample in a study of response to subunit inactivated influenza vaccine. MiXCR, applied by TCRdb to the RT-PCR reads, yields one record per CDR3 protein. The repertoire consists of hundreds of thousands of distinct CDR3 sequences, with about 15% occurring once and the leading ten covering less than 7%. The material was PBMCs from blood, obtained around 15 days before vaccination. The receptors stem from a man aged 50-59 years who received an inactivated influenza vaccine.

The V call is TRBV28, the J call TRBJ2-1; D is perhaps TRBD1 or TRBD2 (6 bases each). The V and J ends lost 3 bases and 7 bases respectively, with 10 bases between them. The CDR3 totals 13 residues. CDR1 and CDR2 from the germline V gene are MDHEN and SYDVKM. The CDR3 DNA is TGTGCCAGCAGTTTTTGGGGGGCTAATGAGCAGTTCTTC. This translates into CASSFWGANEQFF.

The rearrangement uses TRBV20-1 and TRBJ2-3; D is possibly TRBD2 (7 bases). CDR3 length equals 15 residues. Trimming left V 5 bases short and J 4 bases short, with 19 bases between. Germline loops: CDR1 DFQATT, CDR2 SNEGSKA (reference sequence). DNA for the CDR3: TGCAGTGCTCCCCTAGGGGGAGGGCCTTCAGATACGCAGTATTTT. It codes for CSAPLGGGPSDTQYF.

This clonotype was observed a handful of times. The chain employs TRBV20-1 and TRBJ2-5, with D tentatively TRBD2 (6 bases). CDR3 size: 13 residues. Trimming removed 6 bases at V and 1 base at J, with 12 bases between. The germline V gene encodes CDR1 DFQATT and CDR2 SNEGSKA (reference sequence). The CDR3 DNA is TGCAGTGCGCGGGACGGACCCCAAGAGACCCAGTACTTC. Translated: CSARDGPQETQYF.

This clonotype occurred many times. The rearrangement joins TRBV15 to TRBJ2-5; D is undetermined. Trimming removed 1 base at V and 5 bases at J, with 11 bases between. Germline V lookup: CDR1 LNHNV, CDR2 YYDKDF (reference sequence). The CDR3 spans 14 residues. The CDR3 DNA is TGTGCCACCAGCAGAGCTGGTAATAGTGAGACCCAGTACTTC. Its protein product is CATSRAGNSETQYF.

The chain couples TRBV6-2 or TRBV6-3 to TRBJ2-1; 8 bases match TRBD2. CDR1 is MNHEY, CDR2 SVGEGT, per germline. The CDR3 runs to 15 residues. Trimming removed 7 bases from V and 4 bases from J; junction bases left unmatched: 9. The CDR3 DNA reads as TGTGCCAGCACCCATGTAGCGGGAAGTTACAATGAGCAGTTCTTC. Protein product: CASTHVAGSYNEQFF.

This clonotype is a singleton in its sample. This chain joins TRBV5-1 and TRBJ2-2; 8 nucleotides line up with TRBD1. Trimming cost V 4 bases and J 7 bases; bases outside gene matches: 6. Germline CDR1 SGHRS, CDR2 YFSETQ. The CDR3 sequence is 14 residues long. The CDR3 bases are TGCGCCAGCAGCACCTCAGGGGGCGGCGGGGAGCTGTTTTTT. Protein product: CASSTSGGGGELFF.

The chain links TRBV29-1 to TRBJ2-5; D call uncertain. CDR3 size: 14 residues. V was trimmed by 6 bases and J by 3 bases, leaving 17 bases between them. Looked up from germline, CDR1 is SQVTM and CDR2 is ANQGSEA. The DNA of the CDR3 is TGCAGCGTCCTGTATGGTCCAATCAAAGAGACCCAGTACTTC. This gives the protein CSVLYGPIKETQYF.

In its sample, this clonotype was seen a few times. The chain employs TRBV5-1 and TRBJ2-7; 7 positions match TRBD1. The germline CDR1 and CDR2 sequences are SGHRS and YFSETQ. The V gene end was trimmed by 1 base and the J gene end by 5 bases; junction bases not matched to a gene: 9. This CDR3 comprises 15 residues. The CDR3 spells CASSLQTGAVNEQYF. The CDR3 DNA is TGCGCCAGCAGCTTGCAAACAGGGGCTGTCAACGAGCAGTACTTC.

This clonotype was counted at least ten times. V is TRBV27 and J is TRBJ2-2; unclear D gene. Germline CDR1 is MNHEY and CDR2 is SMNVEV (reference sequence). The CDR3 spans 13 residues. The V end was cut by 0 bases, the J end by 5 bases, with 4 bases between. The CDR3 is CASSLSRTGELFF. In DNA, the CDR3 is TGTGCCAGCAGTTTATCGAGGACCGGGGAGCTGTTTTTT.

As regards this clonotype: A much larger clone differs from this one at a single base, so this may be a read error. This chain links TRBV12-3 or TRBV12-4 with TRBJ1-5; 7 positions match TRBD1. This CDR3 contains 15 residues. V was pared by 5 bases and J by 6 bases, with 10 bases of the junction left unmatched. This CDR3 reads CASSSGQDRSQPQHF. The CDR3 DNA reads TGTGCCAGCAGTAGCGGACAGGATCGGTCTCAGCCCCAGCATTTT.

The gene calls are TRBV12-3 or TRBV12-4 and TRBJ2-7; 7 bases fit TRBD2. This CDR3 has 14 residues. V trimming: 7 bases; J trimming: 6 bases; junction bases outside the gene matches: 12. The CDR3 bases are TGTGCCAGCACCCCGAGCGGGGTCTCAGGCGAGCAGTACTTC. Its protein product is CASTPSGVSGEQYF.

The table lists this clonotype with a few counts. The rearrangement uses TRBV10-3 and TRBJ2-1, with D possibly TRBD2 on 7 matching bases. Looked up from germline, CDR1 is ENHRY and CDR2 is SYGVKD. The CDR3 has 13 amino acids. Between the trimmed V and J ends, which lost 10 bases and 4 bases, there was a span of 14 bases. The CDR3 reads CATAGGPYNEQFF. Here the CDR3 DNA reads TGTGCCACGGCCGGGGGGCCTTACAATGAGCAGTTCTTC.

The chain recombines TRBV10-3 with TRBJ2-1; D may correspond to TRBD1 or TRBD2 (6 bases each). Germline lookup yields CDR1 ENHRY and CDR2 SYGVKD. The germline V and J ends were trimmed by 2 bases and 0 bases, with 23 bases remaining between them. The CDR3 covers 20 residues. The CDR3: CAISEPGASSSLSSYNEQFF. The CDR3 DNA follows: TGTGCCATCAGTGAGCCGGGGGCTAGTTCATCCCTGAGCTCCTACAATGAGCAGTTCTTC.

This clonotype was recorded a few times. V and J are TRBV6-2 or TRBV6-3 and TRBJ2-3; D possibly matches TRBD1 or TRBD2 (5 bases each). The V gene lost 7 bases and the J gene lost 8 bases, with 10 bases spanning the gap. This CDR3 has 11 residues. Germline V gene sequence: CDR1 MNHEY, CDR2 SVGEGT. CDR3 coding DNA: TGTGCCAGCATTCTGGGGGTTACGCAGTATTTT. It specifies CASILGVTQYF.

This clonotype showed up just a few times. CDR3 sequence reads: CASSLGQFTEAFF. CDR3 DNA sequence: TGTGCCAGCAGCTTAGGACAGTTCACTGAAGCTTTCTTT. The chain has TRBV7-2 and TRBJ1-1; a weak D match, TRBD1 (5 bases). V was clipped by 1 base and J by 4 bases, with 7 bases between them. Germline V gene lookup returns CDR1 SGHTA and CDR2 FQGNSA. This CDR3 spans 13 amino acids.

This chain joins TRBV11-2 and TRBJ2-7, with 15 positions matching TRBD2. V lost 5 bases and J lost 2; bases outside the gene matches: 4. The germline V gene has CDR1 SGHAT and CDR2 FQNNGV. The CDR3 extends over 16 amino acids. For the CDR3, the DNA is TGTGCCAGCAGCATCGGACTAGCGGGAGGGCCCTACGAGCAGTACTTC. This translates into CASSIGLAGGPYEQYF.

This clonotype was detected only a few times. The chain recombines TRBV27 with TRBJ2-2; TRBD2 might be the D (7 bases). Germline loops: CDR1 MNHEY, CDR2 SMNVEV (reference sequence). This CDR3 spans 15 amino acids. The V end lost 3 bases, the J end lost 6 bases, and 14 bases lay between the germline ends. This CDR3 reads CASSFLQGGAGELFF. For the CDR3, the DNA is TGTGCCAGCAGTTTTCTACAGGGAGGGGCCGGGGAGCTGTTTTTT.

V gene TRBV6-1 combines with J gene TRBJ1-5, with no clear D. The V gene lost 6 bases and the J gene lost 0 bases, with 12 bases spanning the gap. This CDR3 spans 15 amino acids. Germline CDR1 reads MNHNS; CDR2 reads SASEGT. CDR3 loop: CASRSTSYSNQPQHF. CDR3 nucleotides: TGTGCCAGCAGGTCCACCTCGTATAGCAATCAGCCCCAGCATTTT.

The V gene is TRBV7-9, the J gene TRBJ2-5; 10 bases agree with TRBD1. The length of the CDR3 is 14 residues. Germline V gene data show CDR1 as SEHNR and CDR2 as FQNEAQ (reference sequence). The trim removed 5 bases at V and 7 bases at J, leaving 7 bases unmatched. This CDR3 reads CASSQGQGIGTQYF. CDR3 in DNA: TGTGCCAGCAGCCAGGGACAGGGGATCGGGACCCAGTACTTC.

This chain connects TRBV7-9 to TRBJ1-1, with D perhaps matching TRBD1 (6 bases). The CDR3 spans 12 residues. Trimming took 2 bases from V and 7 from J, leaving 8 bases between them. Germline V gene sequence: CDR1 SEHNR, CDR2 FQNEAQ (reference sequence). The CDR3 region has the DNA TGTGCCAGCAGCTTACAGGGGTTTGAAGCTTTCTTT. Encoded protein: CASSLQGFEAFF.

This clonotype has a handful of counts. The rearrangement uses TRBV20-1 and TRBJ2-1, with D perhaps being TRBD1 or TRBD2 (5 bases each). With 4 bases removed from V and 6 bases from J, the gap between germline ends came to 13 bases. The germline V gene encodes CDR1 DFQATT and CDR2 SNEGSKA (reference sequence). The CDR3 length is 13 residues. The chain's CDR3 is CSANLGARNEQFF. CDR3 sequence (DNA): TGCAGTGCTAACCTCGGGGCACGCAATGAGCAGTTCTTC.

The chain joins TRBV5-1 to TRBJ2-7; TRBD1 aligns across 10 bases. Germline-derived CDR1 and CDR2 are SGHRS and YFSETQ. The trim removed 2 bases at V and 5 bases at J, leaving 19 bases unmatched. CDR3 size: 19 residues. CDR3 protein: CASSFPRPGPGQGRHEQYF. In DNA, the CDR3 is TGCGCCAGCAGCTTTCCCCGCCCAGGACCGGGACAGGGGCGACACGAGCAGTACTTC.

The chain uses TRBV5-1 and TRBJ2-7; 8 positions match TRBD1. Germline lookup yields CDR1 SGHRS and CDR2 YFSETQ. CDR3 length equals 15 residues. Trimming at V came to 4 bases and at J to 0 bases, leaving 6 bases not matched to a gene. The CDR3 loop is CASSQGTGASYEQYF. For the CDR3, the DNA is TGCGCCAGCAGCCAAGGGACAGGTGCCTCCTACGAGCAGTACTTC.

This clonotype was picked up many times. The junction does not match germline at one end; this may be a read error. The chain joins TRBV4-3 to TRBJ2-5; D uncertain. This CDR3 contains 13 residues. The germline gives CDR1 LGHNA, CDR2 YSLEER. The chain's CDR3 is CASSQGPQETQYF. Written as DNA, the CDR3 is TGTGCCAGCAGCCAAGGCCCCCAAGAGACCCAGTACTTC.

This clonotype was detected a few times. CDR3 in DNA: TGTGCCAGCAGCCGATGGCGTGGGGCCAACGTCCTGACTTTC. Encoded protein: CASSRWRGANVLTF. The chain has TRBV28 and TRBJ2-6; no firm D call. This CDR3 spans 14 amino acids. Germline V gene sequence: CDR1 MDHEN, CDR2 SYDVKM. V lost 6 bases and J lost 3, with 9 bases in between.

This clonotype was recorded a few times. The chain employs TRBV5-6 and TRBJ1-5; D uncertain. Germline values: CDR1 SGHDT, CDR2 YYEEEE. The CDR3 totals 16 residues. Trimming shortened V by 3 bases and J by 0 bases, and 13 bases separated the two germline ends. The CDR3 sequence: CASSSYGLFSNQPQHF. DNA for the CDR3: TGTGCCAGCAGCTCCTATGGGCTCTTTAGCAATCAGCCCCAGCATTTT.

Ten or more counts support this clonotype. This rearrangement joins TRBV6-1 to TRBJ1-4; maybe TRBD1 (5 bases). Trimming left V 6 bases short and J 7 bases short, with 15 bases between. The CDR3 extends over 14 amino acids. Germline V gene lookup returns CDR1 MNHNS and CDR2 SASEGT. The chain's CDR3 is CASSLWGYGEKLFF. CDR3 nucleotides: TGTGCCAGCAGCCTTTGGGGGTACGGTGAAAAACTGTTTTTT.

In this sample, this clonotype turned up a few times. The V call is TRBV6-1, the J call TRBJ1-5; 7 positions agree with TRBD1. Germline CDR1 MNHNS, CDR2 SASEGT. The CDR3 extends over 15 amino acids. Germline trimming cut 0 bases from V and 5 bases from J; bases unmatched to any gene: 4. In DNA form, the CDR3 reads TGTGCCAGCAGTGAAGCCTGGACAGGTGATCAGCCCCAGCATTTT. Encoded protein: CASSEAWTGDQPQHF.

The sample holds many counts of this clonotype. DNA of the CDR3: TGCGCCAGCAGCCTGCTGGGGGCTTACGAGCAGTACTTC. It specifies CASSLLGAYEQYF. The chain employs TRBV5-1 and TRBJ2-7; possibly TRBD1 for D (6 bases). Trimming stripped 4 bases from V and 4 bases from J, with 12 bases between. CDR1 and CDR2 from the germline V gene are SGHRS and YFSETQ. The CDR3 runs to 13 residues.

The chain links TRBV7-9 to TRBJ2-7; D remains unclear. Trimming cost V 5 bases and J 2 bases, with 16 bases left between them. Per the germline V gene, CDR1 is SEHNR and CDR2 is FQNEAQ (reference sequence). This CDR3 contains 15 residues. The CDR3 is CASSPARDTTYEQYF. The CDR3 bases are TGTGCCAGCAGCCCTGCGAGAGACACGACCTACGAGCAGTACTTC. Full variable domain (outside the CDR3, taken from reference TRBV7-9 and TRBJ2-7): DTGVSQNPRHKITKRGQNVTFRCDPISEHNRLYWYRQTLGQGPEFLTYFQNEAQLEKSRLLSDRFSAERPKGSFSTLEIQRTEQGDSAMYLCASSPARDTTYEQYFGPGTRLTVT.